The 21 T cell receptor beta chains in this list originate from one sample, sequenced in a study of T-cell reconstitution after alpha-beta-depleted transplantation in children. It was with unique molecular identifiers that the TCRbeta library was prepared. MiXCR, run by TCRdb on the PCR reads, gives a single entry per CDR3 protein. Of 670,000 or so distinct CDR3 sequences listed, roughly 13% are singletons. Sequenced here: PBMCs, sampled before TCRalphabeta/CD19-depleted stem cell transplant. Receptors originate from a girl aged 2-15 years with congenital amegakaryocytic thrombocytopenia, due to receive a stem cell transplant.

Many counts were recorded for this clonotype. The chain has TRBV28 and TRBJ2-1; D remains unclear. The CDR3 is 13 residues long. Germline assignment: CDR1 MDHEN and CDR2 SYDVKM. The germline V and J ends were trimmed by 10 bases and 8 bases, with 18 bases remaining between them. CDR3 sequence (DNA): TGTGCCACCGCTATGGGCCCTTTCGATGAGCAGTTCTTC. Protein product: CATAMGPFDEQFF.

V is TRBV7-2 and J is TRBJ2-7; D may be TRBD2 (5 bases). The CDR3 has 14 amino acids. Per germline, CDR1 SGHTA and CDR2 FQGNSA. Trimming pared 5 bases from V and 12 bases from J, leaving 23 bases between. CDR3 sequence (DNA): TGTGCCAGCAGCCCTAGCCAGGATTATCTTTCCGGGTACTTC. Its translation: CASSPSQDYLSGYF.

There are many counts of this clonotype. V gene TRBV5-1 combines with J gene TRBJ2-1; 10 bases align to TRBD1. The V segment lost 4 bases and the J segment 8 bases; nucleotides outside the gene matches: 3. This CDR3 contains 13 residues. Germline-derived CDR1 and CDR2 are SGHRS and YFSETQ. CDR3 in amino acids: CASSVTGGDEQFF. For the CDR3, the DNA is TGCGCCAGCAGCGTGACAGGGGGCGATGAGCAGTTCTTC.

In its sample, this clonotype was seen many times. The chain links TRBV12-3 or TRBV12-4 to TRBJ2-1; 14 positions match TRBD2. Trimming at V came to 4 bases and at J to 15 bases, leaving 5 bases not matched to a gene. There are 13 residues in the CDR3. The CDR3 nucleotides read TGTGCCAGCAGTTCGGGACTAGCGGGAGATTTGTTCTTC. It yields the protein CASSSGLAGDLFF.

This clonotype was seen repeatedly, ten times or more. The chain recombines TRBV5-1 with TRBJ2-1; no clear D. The length of the CDR3 is 14 residues. In germline, CDR1 is SGHRS, CDR2 YFSETQ. V was cut by 0 bases and J by 7 bases, with 11 bases left in between. CDR3 in DNA: TGCGCCAGCAGCTTGGGCGGAGCCGAAAATGAGCAGTTCTTC. Residues: CASSLGGAENEQFF.

At least ten counts were recorded for this clonotype. V usage is TRBV29-1 and J usage is TRBJ1-2; 7 bases line up with TRBD1. After removal of 7 bases from V and 7 bases from J, the junction contained 6 bases not matched to a gene. Germline CDR1 is SQVTM and CDR2 is ANQGSEA. The CDR3 runs 11 residues. CDR3 sequence: CSATYRGGYTF. CDR3 DNA sequence: TGCAGCGCCACATACAGGGGTGGCTACACCTTC.

The chain links TRBV4-1 to TRBJ2-3; TRBD1 is a possible D gene (7 bases). Per the germline V gene, CDR1 is MGHRA and CDR2 is YSYEKL. The CDR3 sequence is 14 residues long. V was shortened by 2 bases and J by 4 bases, with 10 bases between the two germline ends. DNA of the CDR3: TGCGCCAGCAGCCAACAGGGGGGCCCAGATACGCAGTATTTT. This encodes CASSQQGGPDTQYF.

As to this clonotype: The germline gene is not matched at one end of the junction; a read error may be the cause. The chain carries TRBV20-1 and TRBJ2-5, with a possible D match to TRBD1 (5 bases). The CDR3 loop spans 15 amino acids. The V gene's germline CDR1 is DFQATT and CDR2 SNEGSKA (reference sequence). The CDR3 loop is CGASSFGQGQETQYF. The CDR3 DNA is TGCGGTGCTAGTTCTTTCGGGCAGGGCCAAGAGACCCAGTACTTC.

This clonotype was observed many times. The rearrangement links TRBV10-3 to TRBJ2-2; D is unresolved. The V end was cut by 6 bases, the J end by 0 bases, with 14 bases between. Germline V gene data show CDR1 as ENHRY and CDR2 as SYGVKD. CDR3 length equals 16 residues. The CDR3 spells CAISTAITANTGELFF. The CDR3 region has the DNA TGTGCCATCAGCACAGCGATTACGGCGAACACCGGGGAGCTGTTTTTT.

This clonotype appeared many times. This chain links TRBV5-5 with TRBJ2-1, with 9 bases lining up with TRBD1. CDR3 length: 16 residues. Germline V gives CDR1 SGHKS, CDR2 YYEKEE (reference sequence). V was pared by 4 bases and J by 0 bases, with 5 bases of the junction left unmatched. The CDR3 region has the DNA TGTGCCAGCAGCGCCGGGACAGGGCGCTCCTACAATGAGCAGTTCTTC. Protein sequence: CASSAGTGRSYNEQFF.

This clonotype came up a few times. The rearrangement links TRBV5-1 to TRBJ2-3, with 8 nucleotides matching TRBD2. Germline lookup yields CDR1 SGHRS and CDR2 YFSETQ. The CDR3 loop spans 16 amino acids. V was pared by 4 bases and J by 3 bases, with 10 bases of the junction left unmatched. The CDR3 DNA reads as TGCGCCAGCAGCGTGGGAGCGGGAGTAGAGACAGATACGCAGTATTTT. Translated, it gives CASSVGAGVETDTQYF. Supplemented by reference TRBV5-1 and TRBJ2-3, the full variable domain reads KAGVTQTPRYLIKTRGQQVTLSCSPISGHRSVSWYQQTPGQGLQFLFEYFSETQRNKGNFPGRFSGRQFSNSRSEMNVSTLELGDSALYLCASSVGAGVETDTQYFGPGTRLTVL.

In this sample, this clonotype turned up a few times. The chain employs TRBV5-1 and TRBJ1-1; 7 nucleotides match TRBD1. The CDR3 runs to 15 residues. Germline V CDR1 and CDR2: SGHRS, YFSETQ. Unmatched junction bases numbered 7, after V lost 0 bases and J lost 5 bases. The CDR3 DNA reads as TGCGCCAGCAGCTTGGTTGGCAGGGGGGGGACTGAAGCTTTCTTT. Its translation is CASSLVGRGGTEAFF.

In nucleotides, the CDR3 is TGTGCCAGCAGCAACCCTGATGTCGAACAGTTCTTC. Protein: CASSNPDVEQFF. The chain couples TRBV7-8 to TRBJ2-1; D call uncertain. This CDR3 comprises 12 residues. Trimming left V 5 bases short and J 13 bases short, with 15 bases between. Germline V CDR1 and CDR2: SGHVS, FQNEAQ. Full variable domain (outside the CDR3, taken from reference TRBV7-8 and TRBJ2-1): GAGVSQSPRYKVAKRGQDVALRCDPISGHVSLFWYQQALGQGPEFLTYFQNEAQLDKSGLPSDRFFAERPEGSVSTLKIQRTQQEDSAVYLCASSNPDVEQFFGPGTRLTVL.

This clonotype was counted at least ten times. The rearrangement uses TRBV20-1 and TRBJ2-3, with 8 bases identical to TRBD2. Looked up from germline, CDR1 is DFQATT and CDR2 is SNEGSKA (reference sequence). The CDR3 has 18 amino acids. V lost 3 bases, J lost 0 bases, and 14 bases stayed unmatched. In nucleotides, the CDR3 is TGCAGTGCTAGCGGGGGGGCCTTTAGCGGTGCTAGCACAGATACGCAGTATTTT. Amino acids: CSASGGAFSGASTDTQYF.

The chain is built from TRBV5-5 and TRBJ2-2, with 7 bases lining up with TRBD1. With V trimmed by 1 base and J by 5 bases, 8 bases remained unmatched. This CDR3 spans 16 amino acids. Per germline, CDR1 SGHKS and CDR2 YYEKEE (reference sequence). In DNA form, the CDR3 reads TGTGCCAGCAGCTTGAGGATGCTGACAGGGACCGGGGAGCTGTTTTTT. As protein: CASSLRMLTGTGELFF.

The chain is built from TRBV6-1 and TRBJ2-7; 7 bases are a match to TRBD2. With V trimmed by 7 bases and J by 4 bases, 7 bases remained unmatched. This CDR3 has 13 residues. Germline V gene sequence: CDR1 MNHNS, CDR2 SASEGT. The DNA of the CDR3 is TGTGCCAGCAAACGAGCGGGACGGTACGAGCAGTACTTC. Protein product: CASKRAGRYEQYF.

This clonotype was counted ten times or more. The chain joins TRBV7-2 to TRBJ2-7; the D is unclear. Germline CDR1 reads SGHTA; CDR2 reads FQGNSA. The CDR3 has 13 amino acids. The germline V and J ends were trimmed by 2 bases and 6 bases, with 11 bases remaining between them. In nucleotides, the CDR3 is TGTGCCAGCAGCTTAATGAGTGCCAGCGAGCAGTACTTC. Translation gives CASSLMSASEQYF.

This clonotype has a handful of counts. The CDR3 protein is CASSPLRGLDVTDTQYF. The CDR3 region has the DNA TGTGCCAGCAGTCCCCTGCGGGGCCTAGATGTCACAGATACGCAGTATTTT. This chain joins TRBV12-3 or TRBV12-4 and TRBJ2-3, with D tentatively TRBD2 (6 bases). The CDR3 sequence is 17 residues long. V dropped 5 bases and J dropped 2 bases, with 20 bases sitting between them.

V is TRBV24-1 and J is TRBJ2-3, with D perhaps matching TRBD2 (6 bases). The CDR3 has 20 amino acids. Germline V gene sequence: CDR1 KGHDR, CDR2 SFDVKD. V shed 2 bases and J shed 1 base, with 24 bases lying between them. CDR3 nucleotide sequence: TGTGCCACCAGTGATTCGGGAGTCGAGTACGGGTGGAAGGGCACAGATACGCAGTATTTT. Its protein is CATSDSGVEYGWKGTDTQYF.

The CDR3 sequence: CASSLVPEAYEQYF. The CDR3 DNA follows: TGTGCCAGCAGCTTGGTACCAGAGGCCTACGAGCAGTACTTC. This chain connects TRBV5-5 to TRBJ2-7, with unresolved D. The V and J ends lost 0 bases and 2 bases respectively, with 9 bases between them. CDR3 length equals 14 residues. The V gene's germline CDR1 is SGHKS and CDR2 YYEKEE (reference sequence).

This clonotype showed up just a few times. The chain is built from TRBV4-1 and TRBJ1-1; tentatively, D is TRBD1 (5 bases). From germline, CDR1 is MGHRA and CDR2 YSYEKL. Trimming took off 3 bases at V and 1 base at J, with 9 bases between the two ends. The CDR3 spans 14 residues. The CDR3 DNA is TGCGCCAGCAGCCAGCCTGGACAGAACACTGAAGCTTTCTTT. It specifies CASSQPGQNTEAFF.